These T cell receptor beta chains were read from a single sample in a study of T cell responses to AZD1222 COVID-19 vaccine. Libraries were prepared by immunoSEQ multiplex PCR; TCRdb keeps only in-frame clonotypes and omits some of them. The sample records roughly 170,000 clones, over 80% being singletons. The sequencing here drew on peripheral blood, taken on day 0 of AZD1222 vaccination. The receptors stem from an adult in good health. The CDR3 runs from the conserved cysteine through the conserved F or W. The D gene is left open where the match is weak. A clone size is listed for some rows: how often the clone was seen (once, few, many), or a class if it is expanded.

j_call clone_size cdr3_length v_call d_call cdr3_nt cdr3_aa
TRBJ2-7 . 14 TRBV29-1 . TGCAGCGTTTTCCTCGAGGCAGCAGAGTACGAGCAGTACTTC CSVFLEAAEYEQYF
TRBJ2-2 . 15 TRBV2 TRBD1 TGTGCCAGCAGCCGGGACAGGGGGCTCTCCGGGGAGCTGTTTTTT CASSRDRGLSGELFF
TRBJ1-2 once 16 TRBV20-1 . TGCAGTGCTAGTCTTTTCTTGGTTCCAGGGGTATTTGGCTACACCTTC CSASLFLVPGVFGYTF
TRBJ1-3 . 15 TRBV4-1 . TGCGCCAGCAGCCCGGGGGCGTGGCGGGTCTACACCATATATTTT CASSPGAWRVYTIYF
TRBJ2-2 . 15 TRBV2 TRBD1 TGTGCCAGCACCATGGACAGGACTAACACCGGGGAGCTGTTTTTT CASTMDRTNTGELFF
TRBJ2-3 once 16 TRBV5-4 . TGTGCCAGCAGCTCGGGACAGACGGGGGTTACAGATACGCAGTATTTT CASSSGQTGVTDTQYF
TRBJ2-2 . 14 TRBV15 . TGTGCCACCAGCATACAGGACAGCACCGGGGAGCTGTTTTTT CATSIQDSTGELFF
TRBJ2-1 . 15 TRBV4-3 . TGCGCCAGCAGCCAGGGGTGGACCGGATACAATGAGCAGTTCTTC CASSQGWTGYNEQFF
TRBJ2-7 once 13 TRBV28 . TGTGCCAGCCTAGACCGGGCTTTCTACGAGCAGTACTTC CASLDRAFYEQYF
TRBJ1-1 . 14 TRBV9 . TGTGCCAGCAGCGAGCAGACAGGGAACACTGAAGCTTTCTTT CASSEQTGNTEAFF
TRBJ2-1 . 15 TRBV28 TRBD2 TGTGCCAGCCATGAGACTAGCGGGGGCCTCAATGAGCAGTTCTTC CASHETSGGLNEQFF
TRBJ1-4 . 15 TRBV28 TRBD1 TGTGCCAGCAGTTCACCGACAGGGGGGGCGGGAAAACTGTTTTTT CASSSPTGGAGKLFF
TRBJ1-6 . 15 TRBV7-9 . TGTGCCAGCAGCCCACCGGGGACCCATAATTCACCCCTCCACTTT CASSPPGTHNSPLHF
TRBJ1-1 . 12 TRBV30 . TGTGCCCGGGGGAGAGGGGGCACTGAAGCTTTCTTT CARGRGGTEAFF
TRBJ2-2 . 13 TRBV18 . TGTGCCAGCTCCCCCCTCGACACCGGGGAGCTGTTTTTT CASSPLDTGELFF
TRBJ2-7 few 16 TRBV5-3 . TGTGCCAGAAGCTTGTTTGCCAGGGGCCCCCGGATGGAGCAGTACTTC CARSLFARGPRMEQYF
TRBJ2-3 once 15 TRBV5-4 TRBD1 TGTGCCAGCACCAGGGGGCAGTCTAGCACAGATACGCAGTATTTT CASTRGQSSTDTQYF
TRBJ2-2 . 14 TRBV11-3 . TGTGCCAGCAGCTTACAGCCCTTCAACGGGGAGCTGTTTTTT CASSLQPFNGELFF
TRBJ1-2 . 11 TRBV30 . TGTGCCTGGAGTGGGGGTGCTGGCTACACCTTC CAWSGGAGYTF
TRBJ1-3 . 15 TRBV29-1 . TGCAGCGTTGAAGGCAGGGAACGCTCTGGAAACACCATATATTTT CSVEGRERSGNTIYF
TRBJ2-7 . 16 TRBV7-6 . TGTGCCAGCAGCCAGACCTTCGGGACCGAGGCCTACGAGCAGTACTTC CASSQTFGTEAYEQYF
TRBJ1-2 . 15 TRBV9 TRBD1 TGTGCCAGCAGCTCGACAGGGGCCGCCAACTATGGCTACACCTTC CASSSTGAANYGYTF
TRBJ1-5 few 14 TRBV3-1/TRBV3-2 . TGTGCCAGCAGCCAATTGCATAGCAATCAGCCCCAGCATTTT CASSQLHSNQPQHF
TRBJ1-5 . 14 TRBV28 . TGTGCCAGCAACCGACAGCTACTTAATCAGCCCCAGCATTTT CASNRQLLNQPQHF
TRBJ1-1 . 13 TRBV11-3 . TGTGCCAGCAGCTCGGACGGGGGCACTGAAGCTTTCTTT CASSSDGGTEAFF
TRBJ2-2 . 17 TRBV7-2 . TGTGCCAGCAGCTTAGCGGGCGCGTTAGATAACACCGGGGAGCTGTTTTTT CASSLAGALDNTGELFF
TRBJ1-1 once 12 TRBV28 . TGTGCCAGCAGTTCCCCCCTCGCTGAAGCTTTCTTT CASSSPLAEAFF
TRBJ1-4 . 13 TRBV29-1 . TGCAGCGTTGTGGACAGAAATAATGAAAAACTGTTTTTT CSVVDRNNEKLFF
TRBJ2-7 . 14 TRBV7-2 . TGTGCCAGCAGCTTATCGGGCAGGGTTGACGAGCAGTACTTC CASSLSGRVDEQYF
TRBJ1-4 . 12 TRBV30 TRBD1 TGTGCCCAGACAGGGTTGAATGAAAAACTGTTTTTT CAQTGLNEKLFF
TRBJ1-5 . 15 TRBV28 TRBD1 TGTGCCAGCAGATTAATACAGGGGGCTGAACAGCCCCAGCATTTT CASRLIQGAEQPQHF
TRBJ2-7 . 14 TRBV7-2 TRBD2 TGTGCCAGCAGCCCCGATGGGGGGGGGTACGAGCAGTACTTC CASSPDGGGYEQYF
TRBJ1-5 . 16 TRBV2 . TGTGCCAGCAGTGGAGCCGGGACACCTAGCAATCAGCCCCAGCATTTT CASSGAGTPSNQPQHF
TRBJ1-2 . 14 TRBV7-9 TRBD1 TGTGCCAGCAGCTCTGGACAGGGAATGAGAGGCTACACCTTC CASSSGQGMRGYTF
TRBJ1-5 . 15 TRBV28 . TGTGCCAGCAGTATCCCCGGACAACTGATCCTGGCCCAGCATTTT CASSIPGQLILAQHF
TRBJ2-7 once 13 TRBV13 TRBD1 TGTGCCAGCAGCTTCGGACAGGATAGGGAGCAGTACTTC CASSFGQDREQYF
TRBJ2-3 . 15 TRBV5-4 TRBD1 TGTGCCAGCACCTTGAGGGGGCCAGCAGGAGATACGCAGTATTTT CASTLRGPAGDTQYF
TRBJ2-3 . 14 TRBV7-2 . TGTGCCAGCAGCATAGACGTACAAGCGAAGGTGCAGTATTTT CASSIDVQAKVQYF
TRBJ2-1 . 13 TRBV5-1 . TGCGCCAGCAGCTTGTATCTCGGCAATGAGCAGTTCTTC CASSLYLGNEQFF
TRBJ1-2 . 14 TRBV5-1 . TGCGCCAGCAGCTTGGAACCAGGGTACTATGGCTACACCTTC CASSLEPGYYGYTF
TRBJ1-4 few 15 TRBV9 . TGTGCCAGCAGCGTAACCTCAGGGGTAAATGAAAAACTGTTTTTT CASSVTSGVNEKLFF
TRBJ1-5 . 17 TRBV27 TRBD1 TGTGCCAGCAGTTTATATTCGAGACAGGGGTTGAATCAGCCCCAGCATTTT CASSLYSRQGLNQPQHF
TRBJ1-1 . 15 TRBV14 . TGTGCCAGCAGCCCCTTGGGGGACCCCAGCACTGAAGCTTTCTTT CASSPLGDPSTEAFF
TRBJ2-6 . 14 TRBV5-1 . TGCGCCAGCAGCCTCGGGACAGGGGCCAACGTCCTGACTTTC CASSLGTGANVLTF
TRBJ2-2 . 11 TRBV19 . TGTGCCAGTATGGGAACCGGGGAGCTGTTTTTT CASMGTGELFF
TRBJ2-5 . 13 TRBV7-3 . TGTGCCAGCAGCTTAAGGGCCCAAGAGACCCAGTACTTC CASSLRAQETQYF